This T cell receptor beta chain was identified during a study of shared clonotypes between healthy human individuals. The unsorted samples took 90 million or so PBMCs to get genomic DNA. Germline lookup yields CDR1 LNHDA and CDR2 SQIVND (reference sequence). J lost 2 bases, V lost 7 bases, and 8 bases had no gene match. The CDR3 is made up of 15 amino acids. Each cell subset's genomic DNA was divided evenly among several immunoSEQ plates. Researchers sequenced unsorted PBMC DNA using ten immunoSEQ deep assay plates. TCRdb's copy holds only in-frame clones and misses some; the assay was immunoSEQ multiplex PCR. The sample lists about 490,000 clones, over 65% occurring once.

V usage is TRBV19 and J usage is TRBJ2-3; 8 bases agree with TRBD1. The sample consisted of PBMCs. The origin of this receptor is a middle-aged woman in good health. Some clones in this sample may be carry-over from other donors' samples. The DNA of the CDR3 is TGTGCCAGTACCATTGGGACAGGAACCACAGATACGCAGTATTTT. Protein sequence: CASTIGTGTTDTQYF.